A selection of T cell receptor beta chains follows, all from one sample in a study of vaccination and CD4 T cells after COVID-19. TCRdb reanalysed the PCR reads using MiXCR and keeps one entry per CDR3 protein. The sample lists about 15,000 distinct CDR3 sequences; around 48% were seen once. For these receptors, no antigen is known. The material sequenced was CD4+ T cells from blood, cultured in vitro, taken before SARS-CoV-2 vaccination. These receptors originate from a human donor who had recovered from COVID-19. The CDR3 runs from the conserved cysteine through the conserved F or W. Each record gives: J gene, D gene, V gene, clone size, CDR3 protein, CDR3 DNA. The D gene is left open where the match is weak. Not all rows give a size; the values are once, few, many and, for expanded clones, a class.

>TRBJ2-1|TRBD2|TRBV2|NA
CASSATAGGYNEQFF
TGTGCCAGCAGTGCGACGGCGGGAGGTTACAATGAGCAGTTCTTC
>TRBJ2-3|NA|TRBV11-3|NA
CASSLSRGTDTQYF
TGTGCCAGCAGCTTATCGAGGGGCACAGATACGCAGTATTTT
>TRBJ2-3|TRBD1|TRBV6-1|NA
CASSARSDRVTDTQYF
TGTGCCAGCAGTGCCAGGAGTGACAGGGTGACAGATACGCAGTATTTT
>TRBJ2-3|TRBD2|TRBV15|few
CATRKWTSGTDTQYF
TGTGCCACCAGAAAGTGGACTAGCGGCACAGATACGCAGTATTTT
>TRBJ2-5|NA|TRBV7-2|few
CASSLLGYQETQYF
TGTGCCAGCAGCTTACTGGGGTACCAAGAGACCCAGTACTTC
>TRBJ2-2|NA|TRBV7-3|NA
CASSLRGRQVGTTNTGELFF
TGTGCCAGCAGCTTAAGGGGTCGCCAGGTGGGGACGACGAACACCGGGGAGCTGTTTTTT
>TRBJ2-1|TRBD2|TRBV6-2/TRBV6-3|NA
CASSGLAGGPLANEQFF
TGTGCCAGCAGTGGACTAGCGGGAGGGCCGCTAGCCAATGAGCAGTTCTTC
>TRBJ2-5|NA|TRBV5-1|once
CASSPYRVRETQYF
TGCGCCAGCAGCCCCTACAGGGTCCGAGAGACCCAGTACTTC
>TRBJ1-4|NA|TRBV27|NA
CASTEGPRLGKLFF
TGTGCCAGCACCGAGGGCCCCCGATTGGGAAAACTGTTTTTT
>TRBJ1-2|NA|TRBV28|NA
CASTYGSYGYTF
TGTGCCAGCACCTACGGCAGTTATGGCTACACCTTC
>TRBJ2-1|NA|TRBV6-1|NA
CASSTPAAFEQFF
TGTGCCAGCAGTACCCCCGCTGCTTTTGAGCAGTTCTTC
>TRBJ2-3|NA|TRBV6-1|few
CASSALTGLGTDTQYF
TGTGCCAGCAGTGCTTTGACAGGCCTAGGCACAGATACGCAGTATTTT
>TRBJ2-6|TRBD1|TRBV6-2/TRBV6-3|few
CASSQDRGSSGANVLTF
TGTGCCAGCAGCCAAGACAGGGGTAGCTCTGGGGCCAACGTCCTGACTTTC
>TRBJ2-3|TRBD2|TRBV24-1|NA
CATSDPTSGRADTQYF
TGTGCCACCAGTGATCCGACTAGCGGGAGGGCAGATACGCAGTATTTT
>TRBJ2-3|TRBD2|TRBV6-4|NA
CASSGTSGTDTQYF
TGTGCCAGCAGTGGGACTAGCGGCACAGATACGCAGTATTTT
>TRBJ1-6|NA|TRBV3-1|NA
CASSPTASSPLHF
TGTGCCAGCAGCCCGACGGCCTCTTCACCCCTCCACTTT
>TRBJ1-6|TRBD1|TRBV20-1|NA
CSLTGAAMVGNSPLHF
TGCAGTCTGACAGGGGCCGCAATGGTCGGTAATTCACCCCTCCACTTT
>TRBJ1-6|NA|TRBV19|NA
CASASGDSPLHF
TGTGCCAGTGCCTCAGGTGATTCACCCCTCCACTTT
>TRBJ2-7|TRBD1|TRBV5-8|NA
CASSLWTGEGEQYF
TGTGCCAGCAGCCTCTGGACAGGGGAGGGCGAGCAGTACTTC
>TRBJ2-4|NA|TRBV6-5|NA
CASSYSPAQNIQYF
TGTGCCAGCAGTTACTCCCCGGCGCAAAACATTCAGTACTTC
>TRBJ2-7|TRBD1|TRBV5-1|NA
CASSLSGTAYEQYF
TGCGCCAGCAGCTTGTCCGGGACAGCCTACGAGCAGTACTTC
>TRBJ2-5|NA|TRBV10-3|NA
CAISGHGQETQYF
TGTGCCATCAGTGGGCACGGCCAAGAGACCCAGTACTTC